The rows below give T cell receptor beta chains drawn from one sample of a study of CD8+ T cells in alopecia areata. The table came from immunoSEQ multiplex PCR; TCRdb's copy has only in-frame clones and leaves some out. There are over 120,000 clones in the sample; nearly 55% occur only once, and around 15% lies in the top ten. The sequences come from CD8+ T cells sorted from blood, collected at week 4, from a patient treated with tofacitinib. These receptors all stem from a human donor with alopecia areata. Each CDR3 is given with its conserved first and last residue. The D gene is left open where the match is weak. Where a row states a size, it is once, few, many or the class of an expanded clone; other rows omit it.

CDR3 DNA	CDR3 protein	D gene	V gene	J gene	clone size
TGTGCCAGCAGTTCCGGGACAGGGATCCACGAGCAGTACTTC	CASSSGTGIHEQYF	TRBD1	TRBV27	TRBJ2-7	NA
TGTGCCACCAGCATGTGGAGAGTGACACGGAGGTATGGCTACACCTTC	CATSMWRVTRRYGYTF	NA	TRBV15	TRBJ1-2	NA
TGTGCCAGCAGCGAGGGTGCTGAGCAGTTCTTC	CASSEGAEQFF	NA	TRBV6-5	TRBJ2-1	NA
TGTGCCAGCAGTGGGTCGCAGAACACCGGGGAGCTGTTTTTT	CASSGSQNTGELFF	NA	TRBV2	TRBJ2-2	NA
TGTGCCAGCAGCTTAGGTCAGGTCTACGAGCAGTACTTC	CASSLGQVYEQYF	NA	TRBV13	TRBJ2-7	NA
TGTGCCAGCGGGGACGGCATGAACACTGAAGCTTTCTTT	CASGDGMNTEAFF	NA	TRBV6-1	TRBJ1-1	NA
TGTGCCTGGAGTGGGACAGGAGCCTCCTACGAGCAGTACTTC	CAWSGTGASYEQYF	TRBD1	TRBV30	TRBJ2-7	NA
TGTGCCTGGAGTGCCGGGACAGGGTTTGAAAAACTGTTTTTT	CAWSAGTGFEKLFF	TRBD1	TRBV30	TRBJ1-4	NA
TGCAGCGTTGTAGGGGGAAAGGACAGGGGCTCCTACGAGCAGTACTTC	CSVVGGKDRGSYEQYF	TRBD1	TRBV29-1	TRBJ2-7	few
TGCAGCGTTGGGACAGTCCCGGACACCTTC	CSVGTVPDTF	NA	TRBV29-1	TRBJ1-2	few
TGTGCCAGCAGCTTATCCCCCTACGAGCAGTACTTC	CASSLSPYEQYF	NA	TRBV13	TRBJ2-7	NA
TGTGCCAGCAGCTTAGACGCCCCGACTAGGGCTGAGACCCAGTACTTC	CASSLDAPTRAETQYF	NA	TRBV11-2	TRBJ2-5	NA
TGTGCCAGCAGCCTGACAGGGGAGCAAGAGACCCAGTACTTC	CASSLTGEQETQYF	TRBD1	TRBV6-5	TRBJ2-5	NA
TGTGCCAGCAAGAAGGTAGGGGACACTGAAGCTTTCTTT	CASKKVGDTEAFF	NA	TRBV9	TRBJ1-1	few
TGTGCCAGCAGCTCCGACACCCGCACTGAAGCTTTCTTT	CASSSDTRTEAFF	NA	TRBV7-9	TRBJ1-1	NA
TGTGCCAGCAGCTCAGGCAGCGGGGGATGGACTGAAGCTTTCTTT	CASSSGSGGWTEAFF	NA	TRBV11-2	TRBJ1-1	NA
TGCGCCAGCAGTCCGACAGGGGTGTACACCGGGGAGCTGTTTTTT	CASSPTGVYTGELFF	TRBD1	TRBV5-1	TRBJ2-2	few
TGCGCCAGCAGCCAAGGGCAGGGATCAAAACAGCCCCAGCATTTT	CASSQGQGSKQPQHF	NA	TRBV4-1	TRBJ1-5	NA
TGTGCCAGCAGGGAGGGACAGGGCTATGGCTACACCTTC	CASREGQGYGYTF	TRBD1	TRBV6-4	TRBJ1-2	few
TGTGCCAGCAGTCCCCTGGGACAGCCGAGCTCCTACGAGCAGTACTTC	CASSPLGQPSSYEQYF	TRBD1	TRBV27	TRBJ2-7	NA
TGTGCCAGCAGCGTATTGGGGTTATGCTATGGCTACACCTTC	CASSVLGLCYGYTF	NA	TRBV9	TRBJ1-2	NA
TGTGCCAGCAGTTACTCGGCAGGGGAGGCCCCCTACGAGCAGTACTTC	CASSYSAGEAPYEQYF	NA	TRBV6-5	TRBJ2-7	NA
TGCGCCAGCAGCTTGACAACGTTGAACACTGAAGCTTTCTTT	CASSLTTLNTEAFF	NA	TRBV5-1	TRBJ1-1	once
TGCGCCAGCAGCCAGAGGGGAGTGGACTATGGCTACACCTTC	CASSQRGVDYGYTF	NA	TRBV4-3	TRBJ1-2	NA
TGCGCCAGCAGCTCGAGGGGGGCGACTGAAGCTTTCTTT	CASSSRGATEAFF	NA	TRBV5-1	TRBJ1-1	NA
TGTGCCAGCAGCCAGACTAGCGGGGAGTACAATGAGCAGTTCTTC	CASSQTSGEYNEQFF	TRBD2	TRBV7-9	TRBJ2-1	few
TGCGCCAGCAGTCGTCCGGGGCAGCCCCAGCATTTT	CASSRPGQPQHF	NA	TRBV23-1	TRBJ1-5	NA
TGTGCCAGCAGTGAATTCAATCAAGAGACCCAGTACTTC	CASSEFNQETQYF	NA	TRBV6-1	TRBJ2-5	NA
TGTGCCAGCAGTGAGGAGGCAGACTCTGGGGCCAACGTCCTGACTTTC	CASSEEADSGANVLTF	NA	TRBV6-4	TRBJ2-6	many
TGTGCCAGCAGCGTAGGGGACCTATCCTACGAGCAGTACTTC	CASSVGDLSYEQYF	NA	TRBV9	TRBJ2-7	once
TGTGCCAGCAGCCAGCCGATGGGGGGATCCTACGAGCAGTACTTC	CASSQPMGGSYEQYF	NA	TRBV4-2	TRBJ2-7	NA
TGTGCCAGCAGTGAATCGCACATTCAGTACTTC	CASSESHIQYF	NA	TRBV2	TRBJ2-4	NA
TGTGCCAGCAGTTACTCGCAGGGGGTCCGTGCCTATGGCTACACCTTC	CASSYSQGVRAYGYTF	TRBD1	TRBV27	TRBJ1-2	NA
TGTGCCAGCAGTGAGGAGGTTGAATATACGGGGGAGCAGTTCTTC	CASSEEVEYTGEQFF	NA	TRBV2	TRBJ2-1	NA
TGTGCCAGCAGCTTGGCGGGGGCAAACAATCAGCCCCAGCATTTT	CASSLAGANNQPQHF	NA	TRBV5-6	TRBJ1-5	NA
TGCGCCAGCAGCCAAGACCCCGGGACAGAGAACACTGAAGCTTTCTTT	CASSQDPGTENTEAFF	TRBD1	TRBV4-3	TRBJ1-1	NA
TGTGCCAGCAGATCGGACAGGGAAGAGACCCAGTACTTC	CASRSDREETQYF	TRBD1	TRBV6-5	TRBJ2-5	NA
TGCGCCAGCAGCCAAGTCTTCGGTGAAAAACTGTTTTTT	CASSQVFGEKLFF	NA	TRBV4-1	TRBJ1-4	NA
TGTGCCAGCAGCGGGTGGGGACAGGGGGCCTATGGCTACACCTTC	CASSGWGQGAYGYTF	TRBD1	TRBV9	TRBJ1-2	NA
TGTGCCAGCGAGGTTAGCTCCTACGAGCAGTACTTC	CASEVSSYEQYF	NA	TRBV2	TRBJ2-7	few
TGCGCCAGCAGCCAAGATCCAGGGACGGGCTACGAGCAGTACTTC	CASSQDPGTGYEQYF	NA	TRBV4-1	TRBJ2-7	few
TGCAGCGTTGAGACAGGGATCTATGGCTACACCTTC	CSVETGIYGYTF	TRBD1	TRBV29-1	TRBJ1-2	few
TGTGCCAGCAGTTTAAGTGGGTACGAGCAGTACTTC	CASSLSGYEQYF	NA	TRBV27	TRBJ2-7	NA
TGCAGCGTTTCCGGCCATTCAAAGGCTAGCACAGATACGCAGTATTTT	CSVSGHSKASTDTQYF	NA	TRBV29-1	TRBJ2-3	NA
TGTGCCAGCAGCCTACGGGACAGCGCCTACGAGCAGTACTTC	CASSLRDSAYEQYF	TRBD1	TRBV14	TRBJ2-7	many